Each of the 17 T cell receptor beta chains below was sequenced from the same sample in a study of CD8 T cells in ankylosing spondylitis. Via MiXCR, TCRdb re-called the 5' RACE reads, giving one row per CDR3 protein. The sample lists fewer than 550,000 distinct CDR3 sequences; approximately 5% were seen once. The study's findings and limits: A motif of eight or nine highly homologous TCR beta variants was seen as apparently characteristic of ankylosing spondylitis blood.

No antigen is known for these receptors. Sequenced input: blood, either unsorted or a sorted T cell fraction (not recorded which). The source is a male donor with ankylosing spondylitis.

This clonotype was observed at least ten times. This chain joins TRBV5-1 and TRBJ1-4; D is ambiguous. The CDR3 is 13 residues long. Germline-derived CDR1 and CDR2 are SGHRS and YFSETQ. The V and J ends lost 6 bases and 8 bases respectively, with 14 bases between them. The chain's CDR3 is CASTRLDGEKLFF. In DNA, the CDR3 is TGCGCCAGCACCCGGTTAGACGGCGAAAAACTGTTTTTT.

This clonotype was seen at least ten times. The rearrangement links TRBV6-6 to TRBJ1-1; the D is unclear. The germline gives CDR1 MNHNY, CDR2 SVGAGI (reference sequence). Trimming removed 6 bases at V and 3 bases at J, with 8 bases between. This CDR3 is 12 amino acids long. CDR3 nucleotide sequence: TGTGCCAGCAGGGGTGGGTACACTGAAGCTTTCTTT. Translated, it gives CASRGGYTEAFF.

This clonotype was counted ten times or more. The chain combines TRBV24-1 with TRBJ2-2; D is undetermined. Germline V gene data show CDR1 as KGHDR and CDR2 as SFDVKD. The CDR3 extends over 15 amino acids. Trimming cost V 4 bases and J 2 bases, with 10 bases left between them. DNA of the CDR3: TGTGCCACCAGTGACCCAGAACGAAACACCGGGGAGCTGTTTTTT. It yields the protein CATSDPERNTGELFF.

This clonotype appeared a few times. The V call is TRBV29-1, the J call TRBJ2-3; perhaps TRBD2 as D (6 bases). This CDR3 has 13 amino acids. CDR1 SQVTM and CDR2 ANQGSEA come from the germline V gene. Trimming shortened V by 6 bases and J by 6 bases, and 16 bases separated the two germline ends. The CDR3 sequence: CSVLGAGTDTQYF. The DNA for the CDR3 is TGCAGCGTCCTAGGGGCGGGGACGGATACGCAGTATTTT.

This clonotype was seen at least ten times. The genes are TRBV7-2 and TRBJ1-3; no clear D. Deletions cut 5 bases from V and 3 bases from J, with 8 bases between. The CDR3 has 13 residues. The germline V gene has CDR1 SGHTA and CDR2 FQGNSA. Here the CDR3 DNA reads TGTGCCAGCAGCAGCTCGATTGGAAACACCATATATTTT. Amino acids: CASSSSIGNTIYF.

This chain's CDR3 is CASSLWTSGDTGELFF. The DNA of the CDR3 is TGTGCCAGCAGCCTCTGGACTAGCGGGGACACCGGGGAGCTGTTTTTT. The V gene is TRBV3-1, the J gene TRBJ2-2; 12 positions agree with TRBD2. The CDR3 sequence is 16 residues long. Germline-derived CDR1 and CDR2 are LGHDT and YNNKEL (reference sequence). V trimming: 4 bases; J trimming: 3 bases; junction bases outside the gene matches: 3.

This clonotype was picked up many times. The chain joins TRBV29-1 to TRBJ2-5; TRBD1 agrees at 8 bases. CDR1 is SQVTM and CDR2 is ANQGSEA in the germline V gene. The V and J ends lost 4 bases and 5 bases, in that order; junction bases with no gene match: 3. This CDR3 has 12 residues. CDR3 in amino acids: CSVGRQGETQYF. The CDR3 nucleotides read TGCAGCGTTGGTAGACAGGGGGAGACCCAGTACTTC. The variable domain in full, with the rest retrieved from reference TRBV29-1 and TRBJ2-5, is SAVISQKPSRDICQRGTSLTIQCQVDSQVTMMFWYRQQPGQSLTLIATANQGSEATYESGFVIDKFPISRPNLTFSTLTVSNMSPEDSSIYLCSVGRQGETQYFGPGTRLLVL.

This clonotype has a count of ten or more. This chain links TRBV4-1 with TRBJ2-1; 9 bases fit TRBD2. CDR1 and CDR2 (germline): MGHRA, YSYEKL. The CDR3 is 16 amino acids. V lost 0 bases, J lost 13 bases, and 13 bases stayed unmatched. Written as DNA, the CDR3 is TGCGCCAGCAGCCAAGATCCCTCTGCTAGCGGGATAAATCAGTTCTTC. This gives the protein CASSQDPSASGINQFF.

This clonotype was counted at least ten times. The chain recombines TRBV5-6 with TRBJ1-2, with D hard to call. Per germline, CDR1 SGHDT and CDR2 YYEEEE. Trimming left V 0 bases short and J 3 bases short, with 12 bases between. The CDR3 contains 15 residues. CDR3 loop: CASSLVRRDYYGYTF. CDR3 DNA sequence: TGTGCCAGCAGCTTGGTACGGAGAGACTACTATGGCTACACCTTC.

The CDR3 here is CSVALGQPAYNEQFF. The CDR3 DNA reads as TGCAGCGTTGCTTTGGGCCAGCCGGCATACAATGAGCAGTTCTTC. The chain uses TRBV29-1 and TRBJ2-1; D unclear. There are 15 residues in the CDR3. V lost 4 bases and J lost 4, with 17 bases in between. Per germline, CDR1 SQVTM and CDR2 ANQGSEA.

This clonotype was counted ten times or more. This sequence joins TRBV6-5 and TRBJ1-4, with D maybe TRBD1 (6 bases). This CDR3 comprises 14 residues. The germline V gene encodes CDR1 MNHEY and CDR2 SVGAGI. Trimming left V 0 bases short and J 7 bases short, with 9 bases between. For the CDR3, the DNA is TGTGCCAGCAGTTACTCGAGCAGGGGTGAAAAACTGTTTTTT. Translated: CASSYSSRGEKLFF.

This clonotype was detected only a few times. The chain uses TRBV5-1 and TRBJ2-7; D not resolved. This CDR3 spans 13 amino acids. Germline V gene lookup returns CDR1 SGHRS and CDR2 YFSETQ. Trimming left V 2 bases short and J 0 bases short, with 6 bases between. The CDR3 region is CASSFESSYEQYF. The CDR3 nucleotides read TGCGCCAGCAGCTTTGAGAGCTCCTACGAGCAGTACTTC.

As DNA, the CDR3 is TGTGCCAGCAGTGAACCGACTAGCTGGGTGGAGACCCAGTACTTC. Translated: CASSEPTSWVETQYF. The V call is TRBV25-1, the J call TRBJ2-5; 7 nucleotides align to TRBD2. The V and J ends lost 2 bases and 5 bases, in that order; junction bases with no gene match: 8. Germline V gene lookup returns CDR1 MGHDK and CDR2 SYGVNS. CDR3 length equals 15 residues. Full variable domain (rest looked up from reference TRBV25-1 and TRBJ2-5): EADIYQTPRYLVIGTGKKITLECSQTMGHDKMYWYQQDPGMELHLIHYSYGVNSTEKGDLSSESTVSRIRTEHFPLTLESARPSHTSQYLCASSEPTSWVETQYFGPGTRLLVL.

J is TRBJ2-5 and V is TRBV6-2 or TRBV6-3; D uncertain. The CDR3 covers 14 residues. The germline gives CDR1 MNHEY, CDR2 SVGEGT. Trimming shortened V by 0 bases and J by 6 bases, and 11 bases separated the two germline ends. DNA of the CDR3: TGTGCCAGCAGTTACTCGAATGGCTGGAAGACCCAGTACTTC. Amino acid sequence: CASSYSNGWKTQYF.

This clonotype has a count of ten or more. The chain links TRBV10-3 to TRBJ2-5; 8 nucleotides line up with TRBD1. The CDR3 spans 13 residues. The ends lost 6 bases at V and 4 bases at J; junction bases unmatched: 4. Germline CDR1 and CDR2: ENHRY and SYGVKD. CDR3 DNA sequence: TGTGCCATCAGCCCAGGGGGCGGAGAGACCCAGTACTTC. It translates to CAISPGGGETQYF.

This rearrangement joins TRBV3-1 to TRBJ1-5, with D perhaps matching TRBD1 (5 bases). V lost 0 bases and J lost 4, with 7 bases in between. The CDR3 length is 14 residues. CDR1 is LGHDT and CDR2 is YNNKEL in the germline V gene (reference sequence). The CDR3, as DNA: TGTGCCAGCAGCCAAGACAGGGCGAATCAGCCCCAGCATTTT. Protein: CASSQDRANQPQHF. The whole variable domain, remainder taken from reference TRBV3-1 and TRBJ1-5, is DTAVSQTPKYLVTQMGNDKSIKCEQNLGHDTMYWYKQDSKKFLKIMFSYNNKELIINETVPNRFSPKSPDKAHLNLHINSLELGDSAVYFCASSQDRANQPQHFGDGTRLSIL.

This clonotype appeared many times. The V gene is TRBV4-3, the J gene TRBJ2-1; D uncertain. V shed 0 bases and J shed 0 bases, with 15 bases lying between them. Germline V gene data show CDR1 as LGHNA and CDR2 as YSLEER. The CDR3 totals 18 residues. The CDR3 nucleotides read TGCGCCAGCAGCCAAGATCTTCCGGGCACCCGCTCCTACAATGAGCAGTTCTTC. Translating it yields CASSQDLPGTRSYNEQFF.